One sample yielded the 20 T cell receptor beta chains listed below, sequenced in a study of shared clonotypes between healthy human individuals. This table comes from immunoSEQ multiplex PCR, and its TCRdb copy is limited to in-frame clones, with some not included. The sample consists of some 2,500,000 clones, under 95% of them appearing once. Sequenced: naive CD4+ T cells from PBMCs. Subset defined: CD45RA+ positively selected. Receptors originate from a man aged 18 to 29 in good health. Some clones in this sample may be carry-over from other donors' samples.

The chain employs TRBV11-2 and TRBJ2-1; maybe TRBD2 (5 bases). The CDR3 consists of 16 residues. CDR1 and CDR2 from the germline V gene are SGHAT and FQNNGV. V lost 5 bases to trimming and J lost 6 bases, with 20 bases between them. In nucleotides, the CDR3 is TGTGCCAGCAGCCCCGGGGTGAGGGAGTCGAGCAATGAGCAGTTCTTC. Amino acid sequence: CASSPGVRESSNEQFF.

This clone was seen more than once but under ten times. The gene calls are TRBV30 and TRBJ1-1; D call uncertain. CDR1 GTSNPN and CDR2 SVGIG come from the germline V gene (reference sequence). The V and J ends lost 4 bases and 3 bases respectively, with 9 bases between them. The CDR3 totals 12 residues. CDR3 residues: CAWNGLYTEAFF. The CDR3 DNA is TGTGCCTGGAACGGACTTTACACTGAAGCTTTCTTT.

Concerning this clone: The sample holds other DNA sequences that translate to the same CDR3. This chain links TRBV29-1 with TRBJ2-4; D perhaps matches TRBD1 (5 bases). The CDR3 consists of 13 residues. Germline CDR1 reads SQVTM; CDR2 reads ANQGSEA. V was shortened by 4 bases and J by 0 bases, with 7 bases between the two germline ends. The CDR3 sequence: CSVGGRAKNIQYF. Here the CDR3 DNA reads TGCAGCGTTGGGGGCCGAGCCAAAAACATTCAGTACTTC.

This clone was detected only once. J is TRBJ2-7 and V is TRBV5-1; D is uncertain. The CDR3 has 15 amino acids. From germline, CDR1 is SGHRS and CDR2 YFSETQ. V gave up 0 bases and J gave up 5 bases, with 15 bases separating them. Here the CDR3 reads CASSLVGSPSNEQYF. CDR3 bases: TGCGCCAGCAGCTTGGTAGGGTCTCCCAGCAACGAGCAGTACTTC.

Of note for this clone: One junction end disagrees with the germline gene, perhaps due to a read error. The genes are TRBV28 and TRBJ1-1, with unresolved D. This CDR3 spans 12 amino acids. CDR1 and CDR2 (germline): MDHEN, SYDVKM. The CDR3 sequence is CASSLSGSEAFF. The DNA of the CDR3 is TGTGCCAGCAGTTTATCGGGGTCTGAGGCTTTCTTT.

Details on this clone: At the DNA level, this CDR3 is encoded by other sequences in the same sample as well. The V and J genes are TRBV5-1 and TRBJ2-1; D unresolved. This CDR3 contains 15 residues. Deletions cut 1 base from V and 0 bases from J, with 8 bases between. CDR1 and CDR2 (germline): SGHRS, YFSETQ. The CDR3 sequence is CASSLSTISYNEQFF. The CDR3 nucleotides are TGCGCCAGCAGCTTGAGTACCATCTCCTACAATGAGCAGTTCTTC.

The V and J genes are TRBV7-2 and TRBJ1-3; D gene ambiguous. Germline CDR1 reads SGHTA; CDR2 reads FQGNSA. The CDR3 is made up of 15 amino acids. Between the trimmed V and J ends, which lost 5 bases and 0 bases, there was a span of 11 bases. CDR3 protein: CASSNQVLSGNTIYF. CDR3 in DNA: TGTGCCAGCAGCAACCAAGTACTCTCTGGAAACACCATATATTTT.

The CDR3 here is CASSSGSLGDNEQFF. In DNA form, the CDR3 reads TGTGCCAGCAGCTCCGGGTCCCTAGGGGACAATGAGCAGTTCTTC. V gene TRBV7-3 combines with J gene TRBJ2-1; weak D call: TRBD1 (5 bases). V was pared by 4 bases and J by 5 bases, with 15 bases between. Germline V CDR1 and CDR2: SGHTA, FQGTGA. This CDR3 contains 15 residues.

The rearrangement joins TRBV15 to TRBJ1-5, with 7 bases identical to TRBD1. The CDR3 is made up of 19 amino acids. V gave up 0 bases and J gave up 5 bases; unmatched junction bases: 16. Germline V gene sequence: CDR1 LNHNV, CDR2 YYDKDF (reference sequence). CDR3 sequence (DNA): TGTGCCACCAGCAGAGAGTTATCAAGTACAGGGGTTGAGTATCAGCCCCAGCATTTT. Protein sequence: CATSRELSSTGVEYQPQHF.

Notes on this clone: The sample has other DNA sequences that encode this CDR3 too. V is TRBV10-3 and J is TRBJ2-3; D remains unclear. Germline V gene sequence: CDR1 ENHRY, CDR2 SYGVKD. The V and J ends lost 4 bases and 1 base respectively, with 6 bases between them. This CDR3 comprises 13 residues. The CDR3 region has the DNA TGTGCCATCAGTGTATCGGGCACAGATACGCAGTATTTT. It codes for CAISVSGTDTQYF.

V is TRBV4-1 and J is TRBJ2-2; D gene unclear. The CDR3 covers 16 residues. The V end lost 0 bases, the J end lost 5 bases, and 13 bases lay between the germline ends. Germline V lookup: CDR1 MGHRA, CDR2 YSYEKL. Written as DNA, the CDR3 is TGCGCCAGCAGCCAAGAGGGTATAACAACGACCGGGGAGCTGTTTTTT. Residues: CASSQEGITTTGELFF.

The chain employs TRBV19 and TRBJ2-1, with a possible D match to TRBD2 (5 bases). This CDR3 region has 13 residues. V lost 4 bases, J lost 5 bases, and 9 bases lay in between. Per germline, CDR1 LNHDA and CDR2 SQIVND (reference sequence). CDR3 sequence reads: CASSTLENNEQFF. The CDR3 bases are TGTGCCAGTAGTACACTAGAAAACAATGAGCAGTTCTTC. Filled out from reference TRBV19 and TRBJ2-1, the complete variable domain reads DGGITQSPKYLFRKEGQNVTLSCEQNLNHDAMYWYRQDPGQGLRLIYYSQIVNDFQKGDIAEGYSVSREKKESFPLTVTSAQKNPTAFYLCASSTLENNEQFFGPGTRLTVL.

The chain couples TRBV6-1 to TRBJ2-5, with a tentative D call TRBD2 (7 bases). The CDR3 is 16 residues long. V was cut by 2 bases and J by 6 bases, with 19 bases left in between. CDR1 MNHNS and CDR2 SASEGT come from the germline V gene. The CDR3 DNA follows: TGTGCCAGCAGTGAAAGAAGGGCGGGGGCCGGCCAGACCCAGTACTTC. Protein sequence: CASSERRAGAGQTQYF.

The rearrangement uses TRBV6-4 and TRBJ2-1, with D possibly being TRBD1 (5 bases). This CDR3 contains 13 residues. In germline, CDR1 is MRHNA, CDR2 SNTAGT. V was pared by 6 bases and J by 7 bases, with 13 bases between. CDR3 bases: TGTGCCAGCAGAGACCAGGGTTCTAATGAGCAGTTCTTC. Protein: CASRDQGSNEQFF.

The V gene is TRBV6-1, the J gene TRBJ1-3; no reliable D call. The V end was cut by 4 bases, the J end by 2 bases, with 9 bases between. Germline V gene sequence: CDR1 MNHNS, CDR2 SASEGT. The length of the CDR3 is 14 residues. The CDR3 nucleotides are TGTGCCAGCAGTGTAAGGGCTACTGGAAACACCATATATTTT. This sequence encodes CASSVRATGNTIYF.

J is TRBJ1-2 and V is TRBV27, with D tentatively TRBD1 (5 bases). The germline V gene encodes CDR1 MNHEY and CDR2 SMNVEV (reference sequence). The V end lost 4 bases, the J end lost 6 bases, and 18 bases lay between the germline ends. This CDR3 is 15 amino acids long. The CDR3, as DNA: TGTGCCAGCAGTTACTCGGGGCCTAATGGGGATGGCTACACCTTC. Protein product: CASSYSGPNGDGYTF.

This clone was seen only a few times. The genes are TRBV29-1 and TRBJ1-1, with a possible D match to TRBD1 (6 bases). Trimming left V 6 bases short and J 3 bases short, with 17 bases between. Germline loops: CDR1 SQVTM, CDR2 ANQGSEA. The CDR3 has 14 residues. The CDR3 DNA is TGCAGCGTAAGGGGGGAATGGGCGGACACTGAAGCTTTCTTT. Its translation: CSVRGEWADTEAFF.

The DNA for the CDR3 is TGTGCCAGCAGACGACTCGACACTGAAGCTTTCTTT. It encodes CASRRLDTEAFF. This sequence joins TRBV11-2 and TRBJ1-1; D gene uncertain. With 6 bases removed from V and 3 bases from J, the gap between germline ends came to 8 bases. The CDR3 consists of 12 residues. Germline V CDR1 and CDR2: SGHAT, FQNNGV.

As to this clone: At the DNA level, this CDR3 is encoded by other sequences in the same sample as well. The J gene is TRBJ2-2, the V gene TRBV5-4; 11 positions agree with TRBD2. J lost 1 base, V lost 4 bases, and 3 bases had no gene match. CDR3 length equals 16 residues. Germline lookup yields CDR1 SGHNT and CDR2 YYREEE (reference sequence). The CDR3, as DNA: TGTGCCAGCAGCCCGGGGACTAGCGGGAACACCGGGGAGCTGTTTTTT. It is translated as CASSPGTSGNTGELFF. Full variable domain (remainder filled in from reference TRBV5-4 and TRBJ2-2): ETGVTQSPTHLIKTRGQQVTLRCSSQSGHNTVSWYQQALGQGPQFIFQYYREEENGRGNFPPRFSGLQFPNYSSELNVNALELDDSALYLCASSPGTSGNTGELFFGEGSRLTVL.

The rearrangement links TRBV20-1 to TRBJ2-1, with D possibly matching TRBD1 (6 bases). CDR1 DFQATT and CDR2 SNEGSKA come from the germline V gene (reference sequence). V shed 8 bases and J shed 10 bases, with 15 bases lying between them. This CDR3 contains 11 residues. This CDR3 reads CSPWGQREQFF. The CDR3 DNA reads TGCAGTCCTTGGGGGCAGAGGGAGCAGTTCTTC.